This entry describes one T cell receptor beta chain. No antigen is known for it. The sample belongs to a study of T cell responses to AZD1222 COVID-19 vaccine. V was pared by 0 bases and J by 4 bases, with 6 bases between. Germline V CDR1 and CDR2: SQVTM, ANQGSEA. CDR3 size: 12 residues. Study-wide points: Mostly white British, mostly female donors; authors suggested clonal diversity may be underestimated.

TCRdb's copy holds only in-frame clones and misses some; the assay was immunoSEQ multiplex PCR. The table includes some 150,000 clones, 70% to 90% detected once. The specimen was peripheral blood, collected 28 days after the second dose of the MenACWY control vaccine. The chain is built from TRBV29-1 and TRBJ1-2; D remains ambiguous. The receptor was derived from an adult who received the MenACWY meningococcal vaccine as a control. CDR3 in DNA: TGCAGCGTTGAAGATCGGGGCTATGGCTACACCTTC. This gives the protein CSVEDRGYGYTF.